This is a list of T cell receptor beta chains from one sample in a study of OX40 agonist ivuxolimab in advanced cancers. Profiled with immunoSEQ multiplex PCR; TCRdb holds only in-frame clones, not every one. The sample consists of some 82,000 clones, around 94% of them appearing once. The sample consisted of CD4+ or CD8+ T cells sorted from blood, taken in a trial of the OX40 agonist ivuxolimab. These TCRs come from an adult with an advanced solid tumor such as melanoma, head and neck, liver or kidney cancer. CDR3s include the opening cysteine and the closing phenylalanine or tryptophan. Fields, in order: CDR3 protein, V gene, CDR3 length, J gene.

CASSVGALSSYEQYF TRBV9 15 TRBJ2-7
CAWSGDAYGYTF TRBV30 12 TRBJ1-2
CASSGTSGSGEQYF TRBV2 14 TRBJ2-7
CASSLTAGEAYNEQFF TRBV7-3 16 TRBJ2-1
CASSLDGELFF TRBV5-1 11 TRBJ2-2
CASSEGQPPEAFF TRBV2 13 TRBJ1-1
CASSHPSSPTGSYEQYF TRBV23-1 17 TRBJ2-7
CASSYGTNYGYTF TRBV6-5 13 TRBJ1-2
CAGRQGNTEAFF TRBV6-1 12 TRBJ1-1
CASSQERTNTGELFF TRBV14 15 TRBJ2-2
CASGQGSNYGYTF TRBV12-5 13 TRBJ1-2
CASSRPGQGNTEAFF TRBV23-1 15 TRBJ1-1
CSVEDVGPRGYEQYF TRBV29-1 15 TRBJ2-7
CASSLGLGGFIIF TRBV28 13 TRBJ1-5